This T cell receptor beta chain was sequenced during a study of control samples from healthy donors and cancer patients. V was clipped by 5 bases and J by 8 bases; unmatched bases: 5. The CDR3 is 14 amino acids. Per the germline V gene, CDR1 is SGHTA and CDR2 is FQGTGA. The data were produced by immunoSEQ multiplex PCR, yet TCRdb's version contains in-frame clones alone and is incomplete. This sample has some 100,000 clones, with just over 90% found just once. The chain employs TRBV7-3 and TRBJ1-6, with 8 bases lining up with TRBD1. The sequence was obtained from a human donor in good health. The donor label of this sample is uncertain. The specimen sequenced was blood. CDR3 region: CASSRGQGDSPLHF. Here the CDR3 DNA reads TGTGCCAGCAGCCGTGGACAGGGCGATTCACCCCTCCACTTT.